This T cell receptor (beta chain) was captured in a study of blood T cell repertoires in COVID-19. The V and J ends lost 6 bases and 6 bases respectively, with 14 bases between them. CDR1 LNHDA and CDR2 SQIVND come from the germline V gene (reference sequence). This CDR3 has 14 amino acids. TCRdb's table, derived via immunoSEQ multiplex PCR, lists solely in-frame clones and lacks some. Of roughly 81,000 clones listed, 75% to 95% were seen once; the top ten hold about 1.9%. The sequence was obtained from a woman in her forties or fifties in a cohort sampled during active COVID-19. The sequencing sample was made of peripheral blood. The V and J genes are TRBV19 and TRBJ1-4, with no clear D. CDR3 in amino acids: CASSPRGAYEKLFF. The DNA for the CDR3 is TGTGCCAGTAGCCCCCGGGGAGCCTATGAAAAACTGTTTTTT. The entire variable domain, with the rest obtained from reference TRBV19 and TRBJ1-4, is as follows: DGGITQSPKYLFRKEGQNVTLSCEQNLNHDAMYWYRQDPGQGLRLIYYSQIVNDFQKGDIAEGYSVSREKKESFPLTVTSAQKNPTAFYLCASSPRGAYEKLFFGSGTQLSVL.